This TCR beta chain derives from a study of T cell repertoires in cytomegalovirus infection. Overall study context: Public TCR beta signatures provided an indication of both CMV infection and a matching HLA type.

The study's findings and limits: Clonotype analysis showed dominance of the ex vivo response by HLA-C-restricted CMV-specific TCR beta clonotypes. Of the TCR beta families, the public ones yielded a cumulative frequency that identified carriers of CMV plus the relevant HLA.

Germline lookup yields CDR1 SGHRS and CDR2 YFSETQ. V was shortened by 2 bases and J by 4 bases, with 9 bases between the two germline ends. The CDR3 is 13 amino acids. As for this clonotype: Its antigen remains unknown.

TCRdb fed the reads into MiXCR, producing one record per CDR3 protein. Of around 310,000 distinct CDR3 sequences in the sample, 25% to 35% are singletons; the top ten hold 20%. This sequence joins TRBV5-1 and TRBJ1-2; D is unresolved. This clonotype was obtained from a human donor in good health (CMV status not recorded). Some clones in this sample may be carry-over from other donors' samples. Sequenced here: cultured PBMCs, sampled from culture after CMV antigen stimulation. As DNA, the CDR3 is TGCGCCAGCAGCTTTGACCCCTCCTATGGCTACACCTTC. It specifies CASSFDPSYGYTF.